A few counts support the clone carrying this T cell receptor beta chain. This record belongs to a study of blood T cell repertoires in COVID-19. The CDR3 loop spans 12 amino acids. The ends were cut back, 6 bases at V and 3 bases at J, with 8 bases in the middle. Germline loops: CDR1 SNHLY, CDR2 FYNNEI. Generated by immunoSEQ multiplex PCR, the TCRdb table keeps only in-frame clones and is missing some. The data show approximately 50,000 clones, with approximately 84% seen just once and around a sixth held by the top ten. This TCR was recovered from a man between 65 and 79 years old with active COVID-19. Sequencing was carried out using peripheral blood. The chain couples TRBV2 to TRBJ1-2, with D uncertain. DNA for the CDR3: TGTGCCAGCAGGCGCGGGGACTATGGCTACACCTTC. Its protein is CASRRGDYGYTF.